A single sample is the source of the 21 T cell receptor beta chains below, sequenced in a study of immune cell composition in non-small cell lung cancer. The table came from immunoSEQ multiplex PCR; TCRdb's copy has only in-frame clones and leaves some out. The sample has approximately 9,800 clones; almost 70% are singletons. The specimen was lung tumor tissue. The receptors were sampled from a human donor with non-small cell lung cancer.

This chain joins TRBV14 and TRBJ2-7, with D uncertain. This CDR3 has 11 amino acids. CDR1 SGHDN and CDR2 FVKESK come from the germline V gene. V was trimmed by 4 bases and J by 0 bases, leaving 1 base between them. CDR3 amino acids: CASSRSYEQYF. Written as DNA, the CDR3 is TGTGCCAGCAGCCGCTCCTACGAGCAGTACTTC.

The V gene is TRBV14, the J gene TRBJ1-2; a possible D gene is TRBD1 (5 bases). V was trimmed by 5 bases and J by 8 bases, leaving 21 bases between them. Germline V gene lookup returns CDR1 SGHDN and CDR2 FVKESK. The CDR3 loop spans 15 amino acids. For the CDR3, the DNA is TGTGCCAGCAGCTTGGAACGTAGGGGATTAGTGGGCTACACCTTC. This codes for CASSLERRGLVGYTF.

The chain joins TRBV5-6 to TRBJ2-2; D unclear. The CDR3 has 16 amino acids. V was trimmed by 2 bases and J by 0 bases, leaving 11 bases between them. Germline V gene sequence: CDR1 SGHDT, CDR2 YYEEEE. The chain's CDR3 is CASSFLYSSNTGELFF. Written as DNA, the CDR3 is TGTGCCAGCAGCTTCTTGTACAGTTCGAACACCGGGGAGCTGTTTTTT.

The V call is TRBV18, the J call TRBJ2-2; TRBD2 aligns across 13 bases. After removal of 4 bases from V and 0 bases from J, the junction contained 2 bases not matched to a gene. CDR1 and CDR2 (germline): KGHSH, LQKENI. The CDR3 extends over 17 amino acids. In DNA form, the CDR3 reads TGTGCCAGCTCACGGGGACTAGCGGGATCGAACACCGGGGAGCTGTTTTTT. It yields the protein CASSRGLAGSNTGELFF.

This clone was detected only a few times. The chain has TRBV28 and TRBJ1-5; 9 nucleotides line up with TRBD1. The CDR3 extends over 15 amino acids. From germline, CDR1 is MDHEN and CDR2 SYDVKM. The V gene end was trimmed by 5 bases and the J gene end by 6 bases; junction bases not matched to a gene: 8. Written as DNA, the CDR3 is TGTGCCAGCAGTCACCAACAGGGGGCGATTCAGCCCCAGCATTTT. It is translated as CASSHQQGAIQPQHF.

This sequence joins TRBV5-1 and TRBJ1-5, with 7 bases identical to TRBD1. V trimming: 5 bases; J trimming: 5 bases; junction bases outside the gene matches: 7. The CDR3 has 14 amino acids. The germline gives CDR1 SGHRS, CDR2 YFSETQ. CDR3 sequence (DNA): TGCGCCAGCAGTCCGACAGGGAACCATCAGCCCCAGCATTTT. Translation gives CASSPTGNHQPQHF. Based on the CDR3 plus reference TRBV5-1 and TRBJ1-5, the full variable domain is KAGVTQTPRYLIKTRGQQVTLSCSPISGHRSVSWYQQTPGQGLQFLFEYFSETQRNKGNFPGRFSGRQFSNSRSEMNVSTLELGDSALYLCASSPTGNHQPQHFGDGTRLSIL.

This chain connects TRBV5-5 to TRBJ1-1; tentative D call: TRBD1 (5 bases). V was cut by 4 bases and J by 4 bases, with 17 bases left in between. The CDR3 is 15 residues long. The germline V gene encodes CDR1 SGHKS and CDR2 YYEKEE (reference sequence). CDR3 sequence: CASSPVGGGGTEAFF. The CDR3 nucleotides read TGTGCCAGCAGCCCTGTCGGGGGGGGTGGCACTGAAGCTTTCTTT.

A few counts support this clone. The V and J genes are TRBV18 and TRBJ2-7; D not resolved. Trimming cost V 4 bases and J 5 bases, with 15 bases left between them. This CDR3 has 14 amino acids. The germline V gene encodes CDR1 KGHSH and CDR2 LQKENI. CDR3 sequence (DNA): TGTGCCAGCTCACTACTTACCGAACAGAACGAGCAGTACTTC. Translated, it gives CASSLLTEQNEQYF.

Turning to this clone: At one boundary the junction diverges from the germline segment, which might be a read error. V gene TRBV7-7 combines with J gene TRBJ2-7; D is perhaps TRBD1 or TRBD2 (6 bases each). This CDR3 comprises 14 residues. Germline V gene lookup returns CDR1 SSHAT and CDR2 FNYEAQ (reference sequence). The CDR3: CASSQGGPGGKQYF. CDR3 nucleotide sequence: TGTGCTAGCAGCCAAGGGGGACCCGGGGGCAAGCAGTACTTC.

The CDR3 loop reads CASSLYSADYGYTF. The DNA of the CDR3 is TGCGCCAGCAGCTTGTATTCGGCAGACTATGGCTACACCTTC. The rearrangement uses TRBV5-1 and TRBJ1-2, with D hard to call. This CDR3 has 14 amino acids. Germline loops: CDR1 SGHRS, CDR2 YFSETQ. V lost 1 base, J lost 3 bases, and 10 bases lay in between. Looking up the rest from reference TRBV5-1 and TRBJ1-2 gives the full variable domain: KAGVTQTPRYLIKTRGQQVTLSCSPISGHRSVSWYQQTPGQGLQFLFEYFSETQRNKGNFPGRFSGRQFSNSRSEMNVSTLELGDSALYLCASSLYSADYGYTFGSGTRLTVV.

The gene calls are TRBV2 and TRBJ2-1, with D tentatively TRBD1 or TRBD2 (5 bases each). Trimming removed 3 bases from V and 13 bases from J, with 22 bases in between. Germline V gene data show CDR1 as SNHLY and CDR2 as FYNNEI. The CDR3 loop spans 15 amino acids. CDR3 in amino acids: CASSEFGGRQENQFF. The CDR3 DNA follows: TGTGCCAGCAGTGAGTTTGGGGGAAGGCAGGAGAATCAGTTCTTC.

This clone is medium-sized. The chain combines TRBV30 with TRBJ1-4; no reliable D call. Germline loops: CDR1 GTSNPN, CDR2 SVGIG (reference sequence). The CDR3 is made up of 15 amino acids. V lost 2 bases, J lost 6 bases, and 16 bases lay in between. CDR3 in amino acids: CAWSTRTTRHEKLFF. CDR3 nucleotide sequence: TGTGCCTGGAGTACCCGTACGACGAGGCATGAAAAACTGTTTTTT.

The chain joins TRBV2 to TRBJ2-1, with a possible D match to TRBD2 (7 bases). CDR3 length: 17 residues. V lost 3 bases, J lost 6 bases, and 21 bases lay in between. Germline loops: CDR1 SNHLY, CDR2 FYNNEI. The CDR3 nucleotides are TGTGCCAGCAGTGATTGGGGACAACGGGGGGTGGTCAATGAGCAGTTCTTC. It translates to CASSDWGQRGVVNEQFF.

This clone was counted between two and nine times. The V gene is TRBV7-3, the J gene TRBJ2-3; 9 positions match TRBD2. Germline CDR1 SGHTA, CDR2 FQGTGA. The CDR3 spans 15 residues. The V and J ends lost 5 bases and 4 bases, in that order; junction bases with no gene match: 7. The CDR3: CASSLIAGVADTQYF. In DNA, the CDR3 is TGTGCCAGCAGCCTAATAGCGGGGGTGGCAGATACGCAGTATTTT.

This chain connects TRBV5-8 to TRBJ1-2; 8 bases line up with TRBD1. CDR3 length: 13 amino acids. The V gene end was trimmed by 4 bases and the J gene end by 4 bases; junction bases not matched to a gene: 3. CDR1 and CDR2 from the germline V gene are SGHTS and YDEGEE. CDR3 loop: CASSVDRGYGYTF. DNA of the CDR3: TGTGCCAGCAGCGTCGACAGGGGCTATGGCTACACCTTC.

As concerns this clone: At one end, the junction sequence differs from germline, possibly due to a read error. The chain carries TRBV7-7 and TRBJ2-3; D possibly corresponds to TRBD2 (5 bases). This CDR3 is built from 14 residues. Per germline, CDR1 SSHAT and CDR2 FNYEAQ (reference sequence). The CDR3 DNA reads as TGTGCCAGCAGCTTAAGCCCTAGCACAGATACGCGGTATTTT. It yields the protein CASSLSPSTDTRYF.

In this sample, this clone is medium-sized. The V and J genes are TRBV6-5 and TRBJ1-6, with 8 bases lining up with TRBD1. Trimming removed 6 bases from V and 9 bases from J; junction bases left unmatched: 1. The V gene's germline CDR1 is MNHEY and CDR2 SVGAGI. The CDR3 has 12 residues. The CDR3 DNA follows: TGTGCCAGCAGAACAGGGGGTTCACCCCTCCACTTT. Its protein product is CASRTGGSPLHF.

The chain employs TRBV15 and TRBJ2-1; TRBD2 aligns across 7 bases. J was trimmed by 4 bases and V by 9 bases; bases with no gene match: 9. There are 14 residues in the CDR3. Germline V lookup: CDR1 LNHNV, CDR2 YYDKDF (reference sequence). CDR3 loop: CATLRAGTYNEQFF. The CDR3 bases are TGTGCCACGCTTCGAGCGGGAACGTACAATGAGCAGTTCTTC.

The chain combines TRBV19 with TRBJ1-1; tentatively, D is TRBD1 (6 bases). Per the germline V gene, CDR1 is LNHDA and CDR2 is SQIVND (reference sequence). This CDR3 spans 14 amino acids. Trimming pared 5 bases from V and 1 base from J, leaving 11 bases between. The CDR3: CASSLRTANTEAFF. CDR3 DNA sequence: TGTGCCAGTAGTTTAAGGACAGCGAACACTGAAGCTTTCTTT.

The chain carries TRBV11-3 and TRBJ2-3, with 8 bases identical to TRBD2. Germline V gene sequence: CDR1 SGHNT, CDR2 YENEEA. Unmatched junction bases numbered 8, after V lost 3 bases and J lost 3 bases. The CDR3 runs to 16 residues. DNA of the CDR3: TGTGCCAGCAGCTTTTATATAGCGGGGCGAACAGATACGCAGTATTTT. This sequence encodes CASSFYIAGRTDTQYF.

This chain links TRBV4-1 with TRBJ1-6; D may be TRBD1 (6 bases). CDR1 is MGHRA and CDR2 is YSYEKL in the germline V gene. This CDR3 region has 18 residues. The V gene lost 2 bases and the J gene lost 9 bases, with 23 bases spanning the gap. The DNA of the CDR3 is TGCGCCAGCAGCCAAACGCTCAAGACGGGGGGCTTAGTTTCACCCCTCCACTTT. It translates to CASSQTLKTGGLVSPLHF.